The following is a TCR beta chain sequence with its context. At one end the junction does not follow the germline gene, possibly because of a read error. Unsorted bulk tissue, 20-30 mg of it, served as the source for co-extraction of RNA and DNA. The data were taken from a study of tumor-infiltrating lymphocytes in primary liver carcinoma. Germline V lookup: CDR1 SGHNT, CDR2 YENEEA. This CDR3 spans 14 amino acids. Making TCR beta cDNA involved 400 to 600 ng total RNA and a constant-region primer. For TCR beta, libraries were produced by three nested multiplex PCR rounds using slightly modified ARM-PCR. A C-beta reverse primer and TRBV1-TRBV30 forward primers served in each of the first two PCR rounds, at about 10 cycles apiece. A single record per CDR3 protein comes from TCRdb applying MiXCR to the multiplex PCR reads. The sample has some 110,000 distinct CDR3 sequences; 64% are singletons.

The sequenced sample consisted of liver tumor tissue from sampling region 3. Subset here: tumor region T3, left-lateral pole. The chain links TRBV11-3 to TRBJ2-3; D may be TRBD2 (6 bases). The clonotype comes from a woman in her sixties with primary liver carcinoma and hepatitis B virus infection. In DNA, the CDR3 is TGTGCCAGCAGCTTCAGGACTAACACAGATACGCAGCTTTTT. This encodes CASSFRTNTDTQLF.